Detailed here is one T cell receptor (beta chain). This may come from a read error, since a much larger clone is one base off. The sample is drawn from a study of blood T cells in healthy people across ages. The use of a sample-barcoded 5' primer and a J-beta primer mix characterized a second PCR of roughly 6 to 11 cycles. TCRdb fed the 5' RACE reads into MiXCR, producing one record per CDR3 protein. The sample yields around 870,000 distinct CDR3 sequences, 29% seen once. The CDR3 consists of 15 residues. Germline lookup yields CDR1 DFQATT and CDR2 SNEGSKA (reference sequence). Trimming took off 3 bases at V and 0 bases at J, with 15 bases between the two ends.

The sequenced sample was blood. This clonotype originated in a woman aged 80 or over in good health. The chain uses TRBV20-1 and TRBJ2-7; D is tentatively TRBD1 or TRBD2 (7 bases each). The CDR3 DNA sequence: TGCAGTGCTAGTCAGGGGGGGAAAAGCTCCTACGAGCAGTACTTC. The encoded protein is CSASQGGKSSYEQYF.